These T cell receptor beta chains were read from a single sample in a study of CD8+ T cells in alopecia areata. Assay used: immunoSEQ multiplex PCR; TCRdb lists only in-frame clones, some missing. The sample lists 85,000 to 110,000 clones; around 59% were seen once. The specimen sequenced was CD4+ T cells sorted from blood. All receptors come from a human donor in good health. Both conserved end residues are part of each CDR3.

CDR3 protein: CAWSALAGNQPQHF
V gene: TRBV30
J gene: TRBJ1-5

CDR3 protein: CASSVDVTGELFF
V gene: TRBV9
J gene: TRBJ2-2

CDR3 protein: CASSDLGLGGANYGYTF
V gene: TRBV25-1
J gene: TRBJ1-2

CDR3 protein: CAWSLGVSPEAFF
V gene: TRBV30
J gene: TRBJ1-1

CDR3 protein: CASSLDRGVPYGYTF
V gene: TRBV11-2
J gene: TRBJ1-2

CDR3 protein: CASSSSGTGYYEQYF
V gene: TRBV5-1
J gene: TRBJ2-7

CDR3 protein: CSSSGPIETQYF
V gene: TRBV29-1
J gene: TRBJ2-5

CDR3 protein: CASSLVEGRTTEAFF
V gene: TRBV7-2
J gene: TRBJ1-1

CDR3 protein: CAWSVLVGGNSPLHF
V gene: TRBV30
J gene: TRBJ1-6

CDR3 protein: CAWSAGDGYYGYTF
V gene: TRBV30
J gene: TRBJ1-2

CDR3 protein: CASSLDRNGYTF
V gene: TRBV7-9
J gene: TRBJ1-2

CDR3 protein: CASSTRGNQPQHF
V gene: TRBV7-6
J gene: TRBJ1-5

CDR3 protein: CASSLARKGTQYF
V gene: TRBV5-1
J gene: TRBJ2-3

CDR3 protein: CSVAGWGYGYTF
V gene: TRBV29-1
J gene: TRBJ1-2

CDR3 protein: CASSRTLNQPQHF
V gene: TRBV27
J gene: TRBJ1-5

CDR3 protein: CASSFTTGPPNYNEQFF
V gene: TRBV5-6
J gene: TRBJ2-1

CDR3 protein: CASSSSGTGASSYNSPLHF
V gene: TRBV7-2
J gene: TRBJ1-6

CDR3 protein: CASSLMQGYTF
V gene: TRBV28
J gene: TRBJ1-2

CDR3 protein: CASSPRLAGNTGELFF
V gene: TRBV5-1
J gene: TRBJ2-2

CDR3 protein: CATSSELAFSEKLFF
V gene: TRBV15
J gene: TRBJ1-4

CDR3 protein: CASSEVRSPLHF
V gene: TRBV25-1
J gene: TRBJ1-6

CDR3 protein: CASSPQELYGYTF
V gene: TRBV7-9
J gene: TRBJ1-2

CDR3 protein: CASSPWDRSVYGYTF
V gene: TRBV19
J gene: TRBJ1-2

CDR3 protein: CASSRRGRGASNQPQHF
V gene: TRBV7-8
J gene: TRBJ1-5

CDR3 protein: CASSQGTSGDTDTQYF
V gene: TRBV4-2
J gene: TRBJ2-3

CDR3 protein: CASSLNRGQKLFF
V gene: TRBV28
J gene: TRBJ1-4

CDR3 protein: CASSLFSNYNEQFF
V gene: TRBV5-6
J gene: TRBJ2-1

CDR3 protein: CAWSLDNQETQYF
V gene: TRBV30
J gene: TRBJ2-5

CDR3 protein: CASSLSAGGYNEQFF
V gene: TRBV5-1
J gene: TRBJ2-1

CDR3 protein: CASTGQVVSGNTIYF
V gene: TRBV28
J gene: TRBJ1-3

CDR3 protein: CASSPTAGNYEQYF
V gene: TRBV19
J gene: TRBJ2-7

CDR3 protein: CASSYSTSVRLFF
V gene: TRBV6-5
J gene: TRBJ2-1

CDR3 protein: CSASGQGAPNTEAFF
V gene: TRBV29-1
J gene: TRBJ1-1

CDR3 protein: CASSQVEPMNTEAFF
V gene: TRBV4-1
J gene: TRBJ1-1

CDR3 protein: CASRSGQNYEQYF
V gene: TRBV10-2
J gene: TRBJ2-7

CDR3 protein: CSVGDGYTF
V gene: TRBV29-1
J gene: TRBJ1-2

CDR3 protein: CASSFSDSPLHF
V gene: TRBV7-2
J gene: TRBJ1-6

CDR3 protein: CAWSDGQGFSPLHF
V gene: TRBV30
J gene: TRBJ1-6

CDR3 protein: CASSLAGVEPEAFF
V gene: TRBV6-6
J gene: TRBJ1-1

CDR3 protein: CASSGVERGTQYF
V gene: TRBV2
J gene: TRBJ2-5

CDR3 protein: CASSISGDRYEQYF
V gene: TRBV7-2
J gene: TRBJ2-7

CDR3 protein: CSVAQRYTDTQYF
V gene: TRBV29-1
J gene: TRBJ2-3

CDR3 protein: CASSIGLPNQPQHF
V gene: TRBV19
J gene: TRBJ1-5

CDR3 protein: CASSQGRGSDTQYF
V gene: TRBV14
J gene: TRBJ2-3

CDR3 protein: CASSQTGGQETQYF
V gene: TRBV2
J gene: TRBJ2-5

CDR3 protein: CSVRRGARMGNEQFF
V gene: TRBV29-1
J gene: TRBJ2-1